This T cell receptor (beta chain) was retrieved from a study of identifying expanded T cells in peripheral blood. Study findings and constraints: Variance in clone template counts between roughly 2-week samples significantly increased with total template count across all healthy donors.

The repertoire was sequenced with immunoSEQ multiplex PCR; TCRdb's copy has only in-frame clones and lacks some. The data show roughly 92,000 clones, with 88% seen just once and under 20% held by the top ten. No infections or other immune events were documented during collection. On this clone itself: Its antigen is not identified.

The ends lost 0 bases at V and 0 bases at J; junction bases unmatched: 8. CDR1 is LGHNA, CDR2 YSLEER, per germline. CDR3 length equals 18 residues. The V gene is TRBV4-3, the J gene TRBJ1-3; TRBD1 agrees at 7 bases. The sequencing input was blood. The sequence derives from a person between 18 and 75 years old in good health. CDR3 nucleotide sequence: TGCGCCAGCAGCCAAGATTATAACAGGGGTTCCTCTGGAAACACCATATATTTT. This translates into CASSQDYNRGSSGNTIYF.